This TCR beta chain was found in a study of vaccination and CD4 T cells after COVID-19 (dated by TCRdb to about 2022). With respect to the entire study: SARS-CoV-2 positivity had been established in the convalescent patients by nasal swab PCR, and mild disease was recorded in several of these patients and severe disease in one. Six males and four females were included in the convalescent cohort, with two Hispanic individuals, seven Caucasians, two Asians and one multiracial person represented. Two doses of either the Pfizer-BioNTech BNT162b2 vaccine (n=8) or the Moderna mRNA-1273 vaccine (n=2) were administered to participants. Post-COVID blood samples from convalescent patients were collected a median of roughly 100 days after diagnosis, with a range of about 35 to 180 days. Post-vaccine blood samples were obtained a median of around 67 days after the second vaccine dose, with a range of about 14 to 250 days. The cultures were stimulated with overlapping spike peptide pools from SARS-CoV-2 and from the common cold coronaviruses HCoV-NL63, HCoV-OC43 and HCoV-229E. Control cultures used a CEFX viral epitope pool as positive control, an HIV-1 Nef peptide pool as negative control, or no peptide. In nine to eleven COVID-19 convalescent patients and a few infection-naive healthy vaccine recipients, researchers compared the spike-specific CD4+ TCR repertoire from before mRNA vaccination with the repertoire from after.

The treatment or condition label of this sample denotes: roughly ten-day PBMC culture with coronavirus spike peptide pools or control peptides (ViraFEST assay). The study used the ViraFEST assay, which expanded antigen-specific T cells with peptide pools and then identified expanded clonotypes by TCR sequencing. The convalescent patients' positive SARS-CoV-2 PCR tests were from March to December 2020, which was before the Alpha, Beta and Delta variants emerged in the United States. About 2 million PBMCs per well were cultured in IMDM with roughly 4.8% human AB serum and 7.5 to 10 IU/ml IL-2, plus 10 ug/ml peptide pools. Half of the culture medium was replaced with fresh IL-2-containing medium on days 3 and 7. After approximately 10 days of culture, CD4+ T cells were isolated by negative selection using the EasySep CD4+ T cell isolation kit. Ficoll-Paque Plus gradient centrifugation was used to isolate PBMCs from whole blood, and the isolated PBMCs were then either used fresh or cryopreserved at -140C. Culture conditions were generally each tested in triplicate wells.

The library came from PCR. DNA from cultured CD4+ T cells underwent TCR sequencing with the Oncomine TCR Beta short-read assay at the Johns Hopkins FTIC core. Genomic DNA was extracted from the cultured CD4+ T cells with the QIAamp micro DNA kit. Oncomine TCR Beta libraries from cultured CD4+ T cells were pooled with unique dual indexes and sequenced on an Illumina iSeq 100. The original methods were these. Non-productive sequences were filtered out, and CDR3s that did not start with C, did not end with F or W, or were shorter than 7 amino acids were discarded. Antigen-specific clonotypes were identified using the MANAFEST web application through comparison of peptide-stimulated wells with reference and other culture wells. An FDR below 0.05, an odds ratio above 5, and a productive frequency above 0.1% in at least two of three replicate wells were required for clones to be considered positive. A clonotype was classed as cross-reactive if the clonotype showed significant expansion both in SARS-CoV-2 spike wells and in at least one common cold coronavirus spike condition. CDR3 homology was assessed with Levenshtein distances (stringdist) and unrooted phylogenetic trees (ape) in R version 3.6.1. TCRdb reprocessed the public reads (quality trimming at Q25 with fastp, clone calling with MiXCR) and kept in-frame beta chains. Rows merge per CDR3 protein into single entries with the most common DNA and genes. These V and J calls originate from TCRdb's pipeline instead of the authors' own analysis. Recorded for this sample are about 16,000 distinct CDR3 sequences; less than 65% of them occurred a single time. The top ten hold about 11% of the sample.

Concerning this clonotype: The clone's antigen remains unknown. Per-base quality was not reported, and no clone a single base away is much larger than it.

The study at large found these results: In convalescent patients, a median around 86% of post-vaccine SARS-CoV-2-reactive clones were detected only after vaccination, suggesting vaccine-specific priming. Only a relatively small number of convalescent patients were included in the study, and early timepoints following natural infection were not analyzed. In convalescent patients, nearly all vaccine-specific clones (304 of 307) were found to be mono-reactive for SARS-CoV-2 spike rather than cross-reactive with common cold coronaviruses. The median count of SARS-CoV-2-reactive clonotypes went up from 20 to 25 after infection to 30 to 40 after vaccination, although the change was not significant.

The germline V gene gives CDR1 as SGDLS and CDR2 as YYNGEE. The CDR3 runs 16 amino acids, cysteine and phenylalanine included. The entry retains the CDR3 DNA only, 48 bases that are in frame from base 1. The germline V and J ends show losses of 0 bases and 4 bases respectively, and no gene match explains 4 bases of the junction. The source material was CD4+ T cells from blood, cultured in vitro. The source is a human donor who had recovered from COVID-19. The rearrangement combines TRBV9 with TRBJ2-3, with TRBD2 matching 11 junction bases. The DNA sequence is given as TGTGCCAGCAGCGTAGTTAGCGGGGGGGCCCCAGATACGCAGTATTTT. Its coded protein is CASSVVSGGAPDTQYF.